The T cell receptor beta chain under discussion was sequenced for a study of tumor-infiltrating lymphocytes in primary liver carcinoma. A constant-region primer served to make TCR beta cDNA from roughly 500 ng total RNA. Modified slightly, ARM-PCR produced TCR beta libraries over three nested multiplex PCR rounds. The two initial PCR rounds, about 9 cycles each, used TRBV1-TRBV30 forward and C-beta reverse primers. TCRdb reprocessed the multiplex PCR reads with MiXCR, giving one entry per CDR3 protein. The repertoire holds about 300,000 distinct CDR3 sequences, with roughly two thirds as singletons. It was unsorted whole blood that yielded blood RNA, and germline DNA was also extracted. This clonotype has only one observation. Compared with germline, one end of the junction differs, possibly owing to a read error. The germline V gene encodes CDR1 LGHNT and CDR2 FRNRAP. This CDR3 contains 12 residues.

The receptor's source is a man in his forties or fifties with primary liver carcinoma and hepatitis B virus infection. The sample comprised peripheral blood. The chain combines TRBV12-5 with TRBJ2-1; D might be TRBD1 (6 bases). CDR3 amino acids: CASGDRSNGQFF. CDR3 bases: TGTGCTAGTGGGGACAGATCCAATGGGCAGTTCTTC.